Listed below are T cell receptor beta chains from one sample, sequenced in a study of identical twins. TCRdb recomputed calls from the 5' RACE reads with MiXCR, one row per CDR3 protein. This table holds 310,000 or so distinct CDR3 sequences, 6.5% to 9.5% found once. This same sample was also part of a study on yellow fever vaccine responses in identical twins.

The sample consisted of memory (CD45RO+) T cells sorted from blood. The receptors derive from a woman between 18 and 29 years old in good health. Each CDR3 is given with its conserved first and last residue. A D gene is named only where the DNA matches it firmly. Some rows have no size entry. The others give once, few or many, or a class for an expanded clone.

clone size: .; D gene: TRBD1; J gene: TRBJ1-5; CDR3 length: 15; V gene: TRBV7-8; CDR3 protein: CASSLADRGNQPQHF; CDR3 DNA: TGTGCCAGCAGCCTAGCGGACAGGGGGAATCAGCCCCAGCATTTT
clone size: few; D gene: TRBD2; J gene: TRBJ2-3; CDR3 length: 16; V gene: TRBV29-1; CDR3 protein: CSVVGALAGGPDTQYF; CDR3 DNA: TGCAGCGTTGTAGGGGCGCTAGCGGGAGGGCCAGATACGCAGTATTTT
clone size: few; D gene: TRBD1; J gene: TRBJ1-5; CDR3 length: 15; V gene: TRBV27; CDR3 protein: CASSRQQGLGQPQHF; CDR3 DNA: TGTGCCAGCAGTAGGCAACAGGGGCTGGGTCAGCCCCAGCATTTT
clone size: few; D gene: .; J gene: TRBJ2-1; CDR3 length: 14; V gene: TRBV18; CDR3 protein: CASSPLFRNNEQFF; CDR3 DNA: TGTGCCAGCTCACCACTTTTTAGAAACAATGAGCAGTTCTTC
clone size: few; D gene: .; J gene: TRBJ2-3; CDR3 length: 17; V gene: TRBV6-1; CDR3 protein: CASSEGWAGARTDTQYF; CDR3 DNA: TGTGCCAGCAGTGAAGGGTGGGCGGGGGCGAGAACAGATACGCAGTATTTT
clone size: many; D gene: .; J gene: TRBJ2-1; CDR3 length: 13; V gene: TRBV20-1; CDR3 protein: CSVISGGRGEQFF; CDR3 DNA: TGCAGTGTCATATCGGGGGGCAGGGGTGAGCAGTTCTTC
clone size: .; D gene: .; J gene: TRBJ2-3; CDR3 length: 12; V gene: TRBV20-1; CDR3 protein: CSAAKTPDTQYF; CDR3 DNA: TGCAGTGCGGCTAAAACCCCGGATACGCAGTATTTT
clone size: few; D gene: .; J gene: TRBJ2-1; CDR3 length: 15; V gene: TRBV20-1; CDR3 protein: CSARSSAPTYNEQFF; CDR3 DNA: TGCAGTGCTAGATCCAGCGCACCGACCTACAATGAGCAGTTCTTC
clone size: .; D gene: .; J gene: TRBJ2-3; CDR3 length: 17; V gene: TRBV4-1; CDR3 protein: CASSPTGMAGTTDTQYF; CDR3 DNA: TGCGCCAGCAGCCCTACGGGAATGGCGGGAACGACAGATACGCAGTATTTT
clone size: .; D gene: .; J gene: TRBJ1-1; CDR3 length: 13; V gene: TRBV2; CDR3 protein: CATGVNPGTEAFF; CDR3 DNA: TGTGCCACGGGGGTAAACCCGGGGACTGAAGCTTTCTTT
clone size: few; D gene: TRBD2; J gene: TRBJ2-1; CDR3 length: 15; V gene: TRBV6-1; CDR3 protein: CASSPWGGTYNEQFF; CDR3 DNA: TGTGCCAGCAGTCCCTGGGGGGGAACCTACAATGAGCAGTTCTTC
clone size: many; D gene: .; J gene: TRBJ2-1; CDR3 length: 17; V gene: TRBV7-8; CDR3 protein: CASYLGRRDGSYNEQFF; CDR3 DNA: TGTGCCAGCTACCTGGGGAGGCGGGATGGTTCCTACAATGAGCAGTTCTTC
clone size: few; D gene: TRBD2; J gene: TRBJ2-5; CDR3 length: 16; V gene: TRBV11-2; CDR3 protein: CASSPSSGGAGETQYF; CDR3 DNA: TGTGCCAGCAGCCCGTCTAGCGGGGGGGCCGGGGAGACCCAGTACTTC
clone size: many; D gene: .; J gene: TRBJ2-1; CDR3 length: 13; V gene: TRBV14; CDR3 protein: CASSQQGLGEQFF; CDR3 DNA: TGTGCCAGCAGCCAACAGGGGCTAGGGGAGCAGTTCTTC
clone size: many; D gene: .; J gene: TRBJ2-5; CDR3 length: 14; V gene: TRBV12-3/TRBV12-4; CDR3 protein: CASSLRRIEETQYF; CDR3 DNA: TGTGCCAGCAGTTTGCGCAGAATAGAAGAGACCCAGTACTTC
clone size: many; D gene: TRBD1; J gene: TRBJ2-1; CDR3 length: 17; V gene: TRBV15; CDR3 protein: CATSRDWEGTVGNGQFF; CDR3 DNA: TGTGCCACCAGCAGAGATTGGGAAGGGACAGTCGGAAATGGGCAGTTCTTC
clone size: few; D gene: TRBD2; J gene: TRBJ2-7; CDR3 length: 13; V gene: TRBV10-3; CDR3 protein: CAISGDYRGEQYF; CDR3 DNA: TGTGCCATCAGTGGGGACTACCGGGGGGAGCAGTACTTC